Shown below are 18 T cell receptor beta chains from a single sample sequenced in a study of long-term antiretroviral therapy in people with HIV (dated by TCRdb to between 2022 and 2023). The immunoSEQ hsTCRB v3.0 assay was used at survey level resolution for TRB variable region sequencing. TCRdb took over this immuneACCESS table, retaining in-frame rearrangements with V and J assigned. Such tables are incomplete; in checked studies, under half of the missing clones stem from an unresolved V gene, and the remainder is unexplained. The sample includes over 9,000 clones, with around 84% observed a single time. The top ten hold roughly 13% of the sample. The sequenced sample was unsorted PBMCs, obtained 1.2 years after starting antiretroviral therapy. Receptor source: a man aged 40-49 years with HIV.

The chain links TRBV4-3 to TRBJ1-5; possible D gene TRBD1, 5 bases. Germline CDR1 is LGHNA and CDR2 is YSLEER. V was clipped by 4 bases and J by 6 bases, with 16 bases between them. This CDR3 has 15 residues. The CDR3 reads CASSPRLEGTQPQHF. CDR3 DNA: TGCGCCAGCAGCCCGAGACTAGAGGGGACTCAGCCCCAGCATTTT.

The CDR3 region has the DNA TGTGCCAGCAGCTTAGCCAGGGTCTTAATGAACACTGAAGCTTTCTTT. Encoded protein: CASSLARVLMNTEAFF. This chain joins TRBV11-2 and TRBJ1-1, with D tentatively TRBD1 (5 bases). V was pared by 1 base and J by 0 bases, with 12 bases between. This CDR3 contains 16 residues. Germline CDR1 and CDR2: SGHAT and FQNNGV.

In regard to this clone: A junction end diverges from the germline sequence, so it may reflect a read error. V is TRBV6-4 and J is TRBJ2-7; TRBD1 matches 11 bases. This CDR3 is 15 amino acids long. Germline V gene lookup returns CDR1 MRHNA and CDR2 SNTAGT. The CDR3 protein is CKGRDRGKVGDEQYF. The CDR3 DNA sequence: TGCAAGGGCCGGGACAGGGGGAAGGTTGGGGACGAGCAGTACTTC.

J is TRBJ2-1 and V is TRBV14; 13 positions agree with TRBD2. The ends lost 3 bases at V and 0 bases at J; junction bases unmatched: 8. The CDR3 is 19 amino acids. CDR1 and CDR2 from the germline V gene are SGHDN and FVKESK. The CDR3 nucleotides read TGTGCCAGCAGCCACAGGGGACTAGCGGGATACAGCTCCTACAATGAGCAGTTCTTC. Its protein is CASSHRGLAGYSSYNEQFF.

By sample fraction, this clone is medium-sized. The chain couples TRBV9 to TRBJ1-1; D ambiguous. Germline loops: CDR1 SGDLS, CDR2 YYNGEE. CDR3 length equals 14 residues. V lost 4 bases, J lost 7 bases, and 17 bases lay in between. As DNA, the CDR3 is TGTGCCAGCAGCCGGGCGGGGTCGATGGGTGAAGCTTTCTTT. Protein product: CASSRAGSMGEAFF.

V and J are TRBV19 and TRBJ2-3; 8 bases line up with TRBD2. The V gene's germline CDR1 is LNHDA and CDR2 SQIVND (reference sequence). This CDR3 is 16 amino acids long. J was trimmed by 1 base and V by 2 bases; bases with no gene match: 5. CDR3 sequence (DNA): TGTGCCAGTAGTATACGGAGTAGCGGGGGCACAGATACGCAGTATTTT. This codes for CASSIRSSGGTDTQYF.

This chain connects TRBV5-6 to TRBJ2-7, with D maybe TRBD1 (5 bases). The CDR3 consists of 12 residues. Germline V CDR1 and CDR2: SGHDT, YYEEEE. The V end was cut by 0 bases, the J end by 4 bases, with 5 bases between. As DNA, the CDR3 is TGTGCCAGCAGCTTGGGACAGTACGAGCAGTACTTC. This translates into CASSLGQYEQYF.

The gene calls are TRBV7-3 and TRBJ1-6, with no clear D. V lost 1 base and J 8 bases, leaving 6 bases between the germline ends. Per germline, CDR1 SGHTA and CDR2 FQGTGA. The CDR3 consists of 13 residues. The CDR3 here is CASSLRRDSPLHF. The CDR3 DNA reads as TGTGCCAGCAGCTTAAGGCGGGATTCACCCCTCCACTTT. Full variable domain (outside the CDR3, taken from reference TRBV7-3 and TRBJ1-6): GAGVSQTPSNKVTEKGKYVELRCDPISGHTALYWYRQSLGQGPEFLIYFQGTGAADDSGLPNDRFFAVRPEGSVSTLKIQRTERGDSAVYLCASSLRRDSPLHFGNGTRLTVT.

V is TRBV6-1 and J is TRBJ2-7; 9 bases map to TRBD1. Trimming at V came to 5 bases and at J to 6 bases, leaving 5 bases not matched to a gene. The CDR3 extends over 13 amino acids. Per germline, CDR1 MNHNS and CDR2 SASEGT. The CDR3 DNA follows: TGTGCCAGCAGTACAGGGGGCTTGGGCGAGCAGTACTTC. Translated: CASSTGGLGEQYF.

By share, this clone counts as medium-sized. This chain links TRBV10-1 with TRBJ1-1, with D maybe TRBD1 (6 bases). This CDR3 has 12 residues. Germline assignment: CDR1 WNHNN and CDR2 SYGVQD (reference sequence). Trimming removed 10 bases at V and 1 base at J, with 10 bases between. CDR3 nucleotide sequence: TGCGCCACCAAGGGACAGAACACTGAAGCTTTCTTT. Protein product: CATKGQNTEAFF.

The chain joins TRBV13 to TRBJ1-5, with a weak D call TRBD1 (5 bases). Trimming pared 6 bases from V and 4 bases from J, leaving 16 bases between. The CDR3 length is 15 residues. The V gene's germline CDR1 is PRHDT and CDR2 FYEKMQ (reference sequence). In DNA, the CDR3 is TGTGCCAGCAGGCAGGTAACAGGTTCAAATCAGCCCCAGCATTTT. Encoded protein: CASRQVTGSNQPQHF.

The chain combines TRBV7-9 with TRBJ2-1; TRBD2 matches 9 bases. CDR3 length: 15 residues. V was clipped by 1 base and J by 3 bases; unmatched bases: 1. CDR1 SEHNR and CDR2 FQNEAQ come from the germline V gene (reference sequence). CDR3 sequence: CASSLGAGGYNEQFF. CDR3 DNA: TGTGCCAGCAGCTTAGGAGCGGGGGGCTACAATGAGCAGTTCTTC.

The chain uses TRBV5-1 and TRBJ2-1, with D unclear. The CDR3 is made up of 11 amino acids. Looked up from germline, CDR1 is SGHRS and CDR2 is YFSETQ. With 0 bases removed from V and 13 bases from J, the gap between germline ends came to 8 bases. Here the CDR3 reads CASSLEGPQFF. DNA for the CDR3: TGCGCCAGCAGCTTGGAAGGTCCCCAGTTCTTC. The full variable domain, completed using reference TRBV5-1 and TRBJ2-1, is KAGVTQTPRYLIKTRGQQVTLSCSPISGHRSVSWYQQTPGQGLQFLFEYFSETQRNKGNFPGRFSGRQFSNSRSEMNVSTLELGDSALYLCASSLEGPQFFGPGTRLTVL.

Turning to this clone: One junction end does not reproduce the germline sequence, and a read error may be involved. The rearrangement links TRBV29-1 to TRBJ1-1; no firm D call. Germline V gene lookup returns CDR1 SQVTM and CDR2 ANQGSEA. There are 12 residues in the CDR3. The CDR3 reads CSVALVDTEAFF. The CDR3 region has the DNA TGCAGCGTCGCCCTTGTCGACACTGAGGCTTTCTTT.

This chain joins TRBV10-3 and TRBJ1-1; D ambiguous. The CDR3 loop spans 13 amino acids. V was trimmed by 1 base and J by 0 bases, leaving 3 bases between them. The germline V gene encodes CDR1 ENHRY and CDR2 SYGVKD. DNA of the CDR3: TGTGCCATCAGTGAGTTACTGAACACTGAAGCTTTCTTT. Protein sequence: CAISELLNTEAFF.

The genes are TRBV19 and TRBJ2-1; TRBD1 matches 8 bases. V trimming: 10 bases; J trimming: 6 bases; junction bases outside the gene matches: 5. CDR1 and CDR2 from the germline V gene are LNHDA and SQIVND (reference sequence). The CDR3 totals 12 residues. The CDR3 sequence: CATRTGINEQFF. The CDR3 DNA is TGTGCCACCAGGACAGGGATCAATGAGCAGTTCTTC. Drawing the rest from reference TRBV19 and TRBJ2-1, the complete variable domain is DGGITQSPKYLFRKEGQNVTLSCEQNLNHDAMYWYRQDPGQGLRLIYYSQIVNDFQKGDIAEGYSVSREKKESFPLTVTSAQKNPTAFYLCATRTGINEQFFGPGTRLTVL.

The V and J genes are TRBV27 and TRBJ1-3; TRBD1 matches at 7 bases. The J segment lost 4 bases and the V segment lost 3 bases, leaving 3 bases of the junction unmatched. From germline, CDR1 is MNHEY and CDR2 SMNVEV (reference sequence). The CDR3 is 14 residues long. The CDR3 bases are TGTGCCAGCAGTTTCGCAGGGGGGGGAAACACCATATATTTT. Translated, it gives CASSFAGGGNTIYF.

The gene calls are TRBV30 and TRBJ1-4; 9 bases align to TRBD1. CDR1 and CDR2 (germline): GTSNPN, SVGIG (reference sequence). The CDR3 loop spans 12 amino acids. The CDR3 DNA follows: TGTGCGGCTGGACAGGGGATGGAAAAACTGTTTTTT. It specifies CAAGQGMEKLFF. Full variable domain (missing parts from reference TRBV30 and TRBJ1-4): SQTIHQWPATLVQPVGSPLSLECTVEGTSNPNLYWYRQAAGRGLQLLFYSVGIGQISSEVPQNLSASRPQDRQFILSSKKLLLSDSGFYLCAAGQGMEKLFFGSGTQLSVL.